These 4 T cell receptor beta chains share one sample of origin, sequenced in a study of T cell changes during pregnancy in multiple sclerosis (dated by TCRdb to the late 2010s). Receptors were amplified or captured by the immunoSEQ multiplex PCR assay. TCRdb provides this immuneACCESS table in a form limited to in-frame rearrangements. Some clones are lacking; in checked studies, under half of them reflect an unresolved V gene, and why the rest are absent is not known. For this sample there are about 86,000 clones; around 90% appear just once. 1.5% to 2% of the sample goes to the ten largest clones. The sequencing used peripheral blood, collected in the first trimester of pregnancy. The receptors stem from a female donor in good health, enrolled as a control in a pregnancy study.

V and J are TRBV6-1 and TRBJ1-2, with 7 bases matching TRBD1. The CDR3 totals 15 residues. CDR1 is MNHNS and CDR2 is SASEGT in the germline V gene. The ends lost 2 bases at V and 4 bases at J; junction bases unmatched: 7. The CDR3 DNA reads as TGTGCCAGCAGTGAAAGTCCAGGGGGGACCTATGGCTACACCTTC. It translates to CASSESPGGTYGYTF.

The gene calls are TRBV5-6 and TRBJ2-5; TRBD2 is a possible D gene (6 bases). The germline V gene encodes CDR1 SGHDT and CDR2 YYEEEE. V shed 4 bases and J shed 0 bases, with 10 bases lying between them. The CDR3 is 14 amino acids. DNA of the CDR3: TGTGCCAGCAGCCTCCGGGACTACCAAGAGACCCAGTACTTC. Its protein product is CASSLRDYQETQYF.

The V gene is TRBV28, the J gene TRBJ2-7; 8 positions agree with TRBD1. CDR1 and CDR2 (germline): MDHEN, SYDVKM. Unmatched junction bases numbered 6, after V lost 5 bases and J lost 3 bases. The length of the CDR3 is 14 residues. CDR3 residues: CASSPDRDYYEQYF. In nucleotides, the CDR3 is TGTGCCAGCAGTCCGGACAGGGATTACTACGAGCAGTACTTC. Drawing the rest from reference TRBV28 and TRBJ2-7, the complete variable domain is DVKVTQSSRYLVKRTGEKVFLECVQDMDHENMFWYRQDPGLGLRLIYFSYDVKMKEKGDIPEGYSVSREKKERFSLILESASTNQTSMYLCASSPDRDYYEQYFGPGTRLTVT.

This clone was seen only once. The chain employs TRBV4-3 and TRBJ1-5; D not certain. The CDR3 runs to 15 residues. Trimming pared 4 bases from V and 0 bases from J, leaving 10 bases between. The germline CDR1 and CDR2 sequences are LGHNA and YSLEER. DNA of the CDR3: TGCGCCAGCAGCCGCACCCTATATAGCAATCAGCCCCAGCATTTT. It codes for CASSRTLYSNQPQHF.